These 21 T cell receptor beta chains were all obtained from the same sample, sequenced in a study of identical twins. In TCRdb, the 5' RACE reads were re-called with MiXCR into one record per CDR3 protein. This table has more than 650,000 distinct CDR3 sequences, over 5% appearing once. Sequencing input: naive T cells sorted from blood. Receptor source: a man between 18 and 29 years old in good health.

This clonotype was observed at least ten times. This sequence joins TRBV28 and TRBJ2-1; TRBD2 aligns across 15 bases. After removal of 1 base from V and 0 bases from J, the junction contained 4 bases not matched to a gene. Germline CDR1 reads MDHEN; CDR2 reads SYDVKM. The CDR3 contains 19 residues. CDR3 loop: CASSLYGTSGRSSYNEQFF. The DNA for the CDR3 is TGTGCCAGCAGTTTATACGGGACTAGCGGGAGGAGCTCCTACAATGAGCAGTTCTTC.

The CDR3 sequence is CAISEQADEQYF. CDR3 nucleotides: TGTGCCATCAGTGAACAGGCGGACGAGCAGTACTTC. This chain links TRBV10-3 with TRBJ2-7; possibly TRBD1 for D (5 bases). The CDR3 is made up of 12 amino acids. Per the germline V gene, CDR1 is ENHRY and CDR2 is SYGVKD. V lost 3 bases to trimming and J lost 5 bases, with 8 bases between them.

This clonotype was found a few times. The chain couples TRBV6-5 to TRBJ2-6; D is uncertain. Trimming took 2 bases from V and 3 from J, leaving 8 bases between them. Germline lookup yields CDR1 MNHEY and CDR2 SVGAGI. CDR3 size: 15 residues. This CDR3 reads CASSYPTGGANVLTF. CDR3 DNA sequence: TGTGCCAGCAGTTACCCTACGGGTGGGGCCAACGTCCTGACTTTC.

At least ten counts were recorded for this clonotype. The chain combines TRBV25-1 with TRBJ1-3; D remains ambiguous. Germline CDR1 MGHDK, CDR2 SYGVNS. Trimming took 5 bases from V and 5 from J, leaving 10 bases between them. This CDR3 is 13 amino acids long. CDR3 DNA sequence: TGTGCCAGCAGTAGCGTTTCCAGAAACACCATATATTTT. The encoded protein is CASSSVSRNTIYF.

This clonotype was observed at least ten times. V usage is TRBV20-1 and J usage is TRBJ2-7; possibly TRBD1 for D (6 bases). The V end was cut by 6 bases, the J end by 7 bases, with 7 bases between. Germline assignment: CDR1 DFQATT and CDR2 SNEGSKA (reference sequence). The CDR3 has 9 amino acids. The CDR3 DNA is TGCAGTGCCACAGGGGAGCAGTACGTC. Its translation: CSATGEQYV.

Only a few counts were recorded for this clonotype. V usage is TRBV7-9 and J usage is TRBJ2-2; 8 bases are a match to TRBD1. With V trimmed by 5 bases and J by 7 bases, 6 bases remained unmatched. CDR1 and CDR2 (germline): SEHNR, FQNEAQ (reference sequence). This CDR3 has 14 residues. For the CDR3, the DNA is TGTGCCAGCAGCGTCGGACAGGGAAGCGGGGAGCTGTTTTTT. The encoded protein is CASSVGQGSGELFF.

The chain uses TRBV7-9 and TRBJ1-5; no clear D gene. Germline CDR1 reads SEHNR; CDR2 reads FQNEAQ (reference sequence). The V and J ends lost 5 bases and 1 base respectively, with 9 bases between them. This CDR3 is 14 amino acids long. CDR3 DNA sequence: TGTGCCAGCAGCGTACAAGAGAGCAATCAGCCCCAGCATTTT. Amino acid sequence: CASSVQESNQPQHF.

Ten or more counts support this clonotype. The chain has TRBV28 and TRBJ2-2, with D possibly being TRBD1 or TRBD2 (5 bases each). The CDR3 is made up of 15 amino acids. The germline V and J ends were trimmed by 3 bases and 4 bases, with 12 bases remaining between them. Germline V CDR1 and CDR2: MDHEN, SYDVKM. The DNA of the CDR3 is TGTGCCAGCAGTTTCTCCGGGGACGGCACCGGGGAGCTGTTTTTT. This gives the protein CASSFSGDGTGELFF.

This clonotype was observed at least ten times. The rearrangement uses TRBV6-2 or TRBV6-3 and TRBJ2-4; 12 nucleotides line up with TRBD1. CDR3 length: 17 amino acids. Germline assignment: CDR1 MNHEY and CDR2 SVGEGT. J gave up 0 bases and V 6 bases, and 6 bases lay outside the gene matches. This CDR3 reads CASRPGTGGLAKNIQYF. CDR3 sequence (DNA): TGTGCCAGCAGACCCGGGACAGGGGGCCTAGCCAAAAACATTCAGTACTTC.

The CDR3: CASSLFGTGTNNEQFF. In DNA, the CDR3 is TGTGCCAGCTCACTCTTTGGGACAGGGACGAACAATGAGCAGTTCTTC. The V call is TRBV18, the J call TRBJ2-1; TRBD1 matches at 9 bases. The CDR3 has 16 residues. CDR1 is KGHSH, CDR2 LQKENI, per germline. J lost 5 bases, V lost 4 bases, and 9 bases had no gene match.

This clonotype has at least ten counts. The chain links TRBV5-1 to TRBJ2-3; 7 bases agree with TRBD2. The CDR3 has 14 residues. V lost 4 bases and J lost 6; bases outside the gene matches: 8. Looked up from germline, CDR1 is SGHRS and CDR2 is YFSETQ. The CDR3 DNA reads as TGCGCCAGCAGCGCCAGCGGGGAGTTCGATACGCAGTATTTT. As protein: CASSASGEFDTQYF.

This clonotype was observed at least ten times. The chain uses TRBV4-3 and TRBJ2-7; no firm D call. V lost 0 bases and J lost 1, with 7 bases in between. Per the germline V gene, CDR1 is LGHNA and CDR2 is YSLEER. CDR3 size: 14 residues. CDR3 sequence: CASSQDMVSYEQYF. CDR3 coding DNA: TGCGCCAGCAGCCAAGATATGGTTTCCTACGAGCAGTACTTC.

This clonotype was detected a few times. The chain links TRBV6-1 to TRBJ2-2, with 11 bases identical to TRBD2. The CDR3 extends over 16 amino acids. V lost 6 bases to trimming and J lost 2 bases; unmatched junction nucleotides: 5. The germline gives CDR1 MNHNS, CDR2 SASEGT. CDR3 sequence (DNA): TGTGCCAGCAGCCGGGGACTAGCGGAAAACACCGGGGAGCTGTTTTTT. Encoded protein: CASSRGLAENTGELFF.

V and J are TRBV5-6 and TRBJ2-5, with 8 bases fitting TRBD2. CDR1 SGHDT and CDR2 YYEEEE come from the germline V gene. The CDR3 length is 18 residues. The junction had 11 bases not matched to a gene; V was cut back by 1 base and J by 0 bases. Here the CDR3 reads CASSLSLSSGRYQETQYF. The CDR3 nucleotides are TGTGCCAGCAGCTTGTCATTGTCGAGCGGGAGATACCAAGAGACCCAGTACTTC.

In its sample, this clonotype was seen many times. The chain couples TRBV9 to TRBJ2-6; possibly TRBD2 for D (5 bases). Germline V gene lookup returns CDR1 SGDLS and CDR2 YYNGEE. The length of the CDR3 is 15 residues. V lost 0 bases to trimming and J lost 1 base, with 5 bases between them. The CDR3 DNA follows: TGTGCCAGCAGCGTAGCGGGGTCTGGGGCCAACGTCCTGACTTTC. Protein: CASSVAGSGANVLTF.

This clonotype was counted between two and nine times. The V gene is TRBV9, the J gene TRBJ2-1; TRBD2 matches at 8 bases. Unmatched junction bases numbered 10, after V lost 4 bases and J lost 10 bases. There are 14 residues in the CDR3. The germline gives CDR1 SGDLS, CDR2 YYNGEE. CDR3 sequence (DNA): TGTGCCAGCAGCCAAGTCTCCGGGACTAGAGAGCAGTTCTTC. This encodes CASSQVSGTREQFF.

The chain has TRBV19 and TRBJ2-2; 10 nucleotides line up with TRBD2. Trimming at V came to 9 bases and at J to 6 bases, leaving 4 bases not matched to a gene. Germline V gives CDR1 LNHDA, CDR2 SQIVND (reference sequence). The CDR3 consists of 13 residues. In nucleotides, the CDR3 is TGTGCCAGCAGGACTAGCGGAGCCGGGGAGCTGTTTTTT. This gives the protein CASRTSGAGELFF.

V usage is TRBV12-3 or TRBV12-4 and J usage is TRBJ2-7; the D gene is possibly TRBD2 (5 bases). This CDR3 is built from 13 residues. The V and J ends lost 1 base and 6 bases respectively, with 10 bases between them. CDR3 bases: TGTGCCAGCAGTTTAGGGGCAGGACTCGAGCAGTACTTC. Translated: CASSLGAGLEQYF.

This clonotype was seen ten or more times. The rearrangement links TRBV29-1 to TRBJ2-4; D gene uncertain. V was cut by 7 bases and J by 0 bases, with 7 bases left in between. This CDR3 comprises 12 residues. Germline CDR1 and CDR2: SQVTM and ANQGSEA. The CDR3 here is CSAILAKNIQYF. CDR3 nucleotides: TGCAGCGCGATACTAGCCAAAAACATTCAGTACTTC.

This clonotype has only a few counts. The chain employs TRBV24-1 and TRBJ2-3; 10 bases map to TRBD2. The CDR3 loop spans 19 amino acids. Trimming cost V 0 bases and J 0 bases; bases outside gene matches: 8. Per the germline V gene, CDR1 is KGHDR and CDR2 is SFDVKD. This CDR3 reads CATSDLPGLAETSTDTQYF. DNA for the CDR3: TGTGCCACCAGTGATTTGCCCGGACTAGCGGAAACTAGCACAGATACGCAGTATTTT.

This clonotype came up many times. The chain recombines TRBV25-1 with TRBJ2-5; 8 bases align to TRBD1. V trimming: 4 bases; J trimming: 1 base; junction bases outside the gene matches: 5. Germline V gene sequence: CDR1 MGHDK, CDR2 SYGVNS. This CDR3 has 15 residues. The CDR3 nucleotides read TGTGCCAGCAGTGGATTGGGACAGGCCCAAGAGACCCAGTACTTC. As protein: CASSGLGQAQETQYF.